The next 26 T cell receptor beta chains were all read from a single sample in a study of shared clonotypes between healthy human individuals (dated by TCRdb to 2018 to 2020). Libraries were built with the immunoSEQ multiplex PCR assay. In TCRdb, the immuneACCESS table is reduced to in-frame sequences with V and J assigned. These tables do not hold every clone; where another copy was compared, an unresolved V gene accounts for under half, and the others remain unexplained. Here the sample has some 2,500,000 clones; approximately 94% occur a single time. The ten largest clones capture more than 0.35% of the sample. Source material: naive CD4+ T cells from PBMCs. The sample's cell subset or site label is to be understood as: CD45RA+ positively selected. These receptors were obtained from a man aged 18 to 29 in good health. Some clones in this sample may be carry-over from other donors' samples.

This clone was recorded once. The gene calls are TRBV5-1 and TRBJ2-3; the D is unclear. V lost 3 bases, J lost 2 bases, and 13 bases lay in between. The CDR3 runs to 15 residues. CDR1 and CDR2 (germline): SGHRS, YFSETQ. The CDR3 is CASSSSTTDTDTQYF. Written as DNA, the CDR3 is TGCGCCAGCAGCTCGAGTACGACGGACACAGATACGCAGTATTTT.

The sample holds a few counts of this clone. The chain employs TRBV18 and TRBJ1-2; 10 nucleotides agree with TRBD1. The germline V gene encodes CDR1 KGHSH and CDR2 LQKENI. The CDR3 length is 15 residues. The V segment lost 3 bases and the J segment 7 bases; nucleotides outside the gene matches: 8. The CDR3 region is CASSPTGTGVIGYTF. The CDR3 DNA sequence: TGTGCCAGCTCACCGACCGGGACAGGGGTAATTGGCTACACCTTC.

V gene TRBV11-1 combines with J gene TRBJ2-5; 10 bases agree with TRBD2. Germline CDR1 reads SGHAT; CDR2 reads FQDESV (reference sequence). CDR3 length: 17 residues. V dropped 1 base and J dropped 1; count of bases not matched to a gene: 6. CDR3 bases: TGTGCCAGCAGCTTAGGGGAAGCTAGCGGGGGCCAAGAGACCCAGTACTTC. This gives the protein CASSLGEASGGQETQYF.

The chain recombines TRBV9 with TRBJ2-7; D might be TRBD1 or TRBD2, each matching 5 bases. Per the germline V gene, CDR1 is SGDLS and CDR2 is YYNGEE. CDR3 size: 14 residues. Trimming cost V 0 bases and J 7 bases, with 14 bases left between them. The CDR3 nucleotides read TGTGCCAGCAGCGTAGACGAGGGACGAAGGGAGCAGTACTTC. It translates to CASSVDEGRREQYF. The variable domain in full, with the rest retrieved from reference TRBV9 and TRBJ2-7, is DSGVTQTPKHLITATGQRVTLRCSPRSGDLSVYWYQQSLDQGLQFLIQYYNGEERAKGNILERFSAQQFPDLHSELNLSSLELGDSALYFCASSVDEGRREQYFGPGTRLTVT.

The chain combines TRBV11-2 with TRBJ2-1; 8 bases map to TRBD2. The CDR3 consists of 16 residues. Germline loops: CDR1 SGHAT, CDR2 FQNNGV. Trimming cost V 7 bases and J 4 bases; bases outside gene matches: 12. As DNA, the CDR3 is TGTGCCAGCAACGATAGAGGTAGCGGGAATTACAATGAGCAGTTCTTC. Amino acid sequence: CASNDRGSGNYNEQFF.

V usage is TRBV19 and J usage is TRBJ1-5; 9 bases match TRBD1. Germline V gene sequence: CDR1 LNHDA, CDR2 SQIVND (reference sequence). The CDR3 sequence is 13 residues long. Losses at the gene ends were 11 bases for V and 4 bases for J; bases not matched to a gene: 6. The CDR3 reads CASTGTGNQPQHF. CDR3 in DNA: TGTGCCTCCACTGGGACAGGGAATCAGCCCCAGCATTTT.

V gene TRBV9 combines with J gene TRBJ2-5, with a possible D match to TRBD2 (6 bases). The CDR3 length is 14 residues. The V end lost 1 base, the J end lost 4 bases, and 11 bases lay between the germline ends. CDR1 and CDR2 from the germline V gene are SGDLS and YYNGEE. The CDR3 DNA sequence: TGTGCCAGCAGCGTATTGGTGGGGGGAGAGACCCAGTACTTC. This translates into CASSVLVGGETQYF.

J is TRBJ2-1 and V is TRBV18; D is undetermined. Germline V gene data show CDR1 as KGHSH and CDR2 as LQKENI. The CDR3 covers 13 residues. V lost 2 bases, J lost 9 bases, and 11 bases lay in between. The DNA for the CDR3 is TGTGCCAGCTCACCAACTCTGGCCAGTGAGCAGTTCTTC. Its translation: CASSPTLASEQFF.

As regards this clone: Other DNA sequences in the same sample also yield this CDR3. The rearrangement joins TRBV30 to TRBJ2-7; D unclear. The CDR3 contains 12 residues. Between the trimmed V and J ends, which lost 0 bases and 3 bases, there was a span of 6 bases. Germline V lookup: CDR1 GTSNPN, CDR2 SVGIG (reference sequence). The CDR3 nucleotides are TGTGCCTGGAGTGTACGTAGCTACGAGCAGTACTTC. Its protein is CAWSVRSYEQYF. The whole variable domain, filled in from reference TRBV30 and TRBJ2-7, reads SQTIHQWPATLVQPVGSPLSLECTVEGTSNPNLYWYRQAAGRGLQLLFYSVGIGQISSEVPQNLSASRPQDRQFILSSKKLLLSDSGFYLCAWSVRSYEQYFGPGTRLTVT.

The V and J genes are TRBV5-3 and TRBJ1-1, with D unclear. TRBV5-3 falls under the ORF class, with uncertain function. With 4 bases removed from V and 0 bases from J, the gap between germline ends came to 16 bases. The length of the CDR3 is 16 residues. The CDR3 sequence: CARSHPSLPMNTEAFF. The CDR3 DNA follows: TGTGCCAGAAGCCACCCCAGCCTTCCCATGAACACTGAAGCTTTCTTT.

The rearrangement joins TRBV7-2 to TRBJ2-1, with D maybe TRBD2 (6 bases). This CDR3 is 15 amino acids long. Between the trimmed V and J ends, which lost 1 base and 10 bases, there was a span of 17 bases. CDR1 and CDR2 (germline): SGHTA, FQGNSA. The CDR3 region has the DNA TGTGCCAGCAGCTTAGAGGCGGGGCTAGCGTGGGAGCAGTTCTTC. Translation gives CASSLEAGLAWEQFF.

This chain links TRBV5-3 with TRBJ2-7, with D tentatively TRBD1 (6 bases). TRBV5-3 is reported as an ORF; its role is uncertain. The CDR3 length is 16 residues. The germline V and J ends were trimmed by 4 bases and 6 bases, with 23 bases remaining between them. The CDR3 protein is CARSLKQGSQFREQYF. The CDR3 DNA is TGTGCCAGAAGCCTAAAACAGGGAAGTCAGTTTCGCGAGCAGTACTTC.

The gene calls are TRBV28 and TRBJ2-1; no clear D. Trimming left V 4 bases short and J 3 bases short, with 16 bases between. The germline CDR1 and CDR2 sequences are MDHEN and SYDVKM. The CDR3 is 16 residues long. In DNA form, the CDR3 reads TGTGCCAGCAGTTCCCTCCTCCCGGGCAACTACAATGAGCAGTTCTTC. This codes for CASSSLLPGNYNEQFF.

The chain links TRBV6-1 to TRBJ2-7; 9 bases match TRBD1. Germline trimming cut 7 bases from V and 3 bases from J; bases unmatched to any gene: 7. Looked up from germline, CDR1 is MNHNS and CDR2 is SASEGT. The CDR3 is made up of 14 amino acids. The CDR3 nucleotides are TGTGCCAGCACGGAACAGGGGGCTATCTACGAGCAGTACTTC. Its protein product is CASTEQGAIYEQYF.

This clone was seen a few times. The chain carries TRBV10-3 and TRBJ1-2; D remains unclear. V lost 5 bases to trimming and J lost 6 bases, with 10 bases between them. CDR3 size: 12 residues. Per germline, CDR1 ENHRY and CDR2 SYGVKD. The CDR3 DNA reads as TGTGCCATCAGTCAACCCCAGGATGGCTACACCTTC. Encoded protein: CAISQPQDGYTF.

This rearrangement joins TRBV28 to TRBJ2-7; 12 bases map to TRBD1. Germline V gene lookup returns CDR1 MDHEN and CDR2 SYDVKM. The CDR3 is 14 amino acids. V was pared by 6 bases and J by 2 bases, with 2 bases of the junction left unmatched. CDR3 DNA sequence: TGTGCCAGCAGGGGACAGGGGGCCACCTACGAGCAGTACTTC. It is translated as CASRGQGATYEQYF.

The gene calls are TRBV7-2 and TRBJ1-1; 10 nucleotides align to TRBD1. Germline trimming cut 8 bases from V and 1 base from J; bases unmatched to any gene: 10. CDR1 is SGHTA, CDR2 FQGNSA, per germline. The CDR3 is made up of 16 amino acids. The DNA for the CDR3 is TGTGCCAGCTGGATGACAGGGGGCAGTTGGAACACTGAAGCTTTCTTT. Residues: CASWMTGGSWNTEAFF.

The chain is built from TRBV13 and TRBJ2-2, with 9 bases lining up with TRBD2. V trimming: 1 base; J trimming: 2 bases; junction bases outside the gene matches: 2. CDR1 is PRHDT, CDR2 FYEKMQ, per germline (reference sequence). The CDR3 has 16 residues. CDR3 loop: CASSLVLAGNTGELFF. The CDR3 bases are TGTGCCAGCAGCTTAGTCCTAGCGGGAAACACCGGGGAGCTGTTTTTT. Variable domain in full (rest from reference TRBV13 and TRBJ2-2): AAGVIQSPRHLIKEKRETATLKCYPIPRHDTVYWYQQGPGQDPQFLISFYEKMQSDKGSIPDRFSAQQFSDYHSELNMSSLELGDSALYFCASSLVLAGNTGELFFGEGSRLTVL.

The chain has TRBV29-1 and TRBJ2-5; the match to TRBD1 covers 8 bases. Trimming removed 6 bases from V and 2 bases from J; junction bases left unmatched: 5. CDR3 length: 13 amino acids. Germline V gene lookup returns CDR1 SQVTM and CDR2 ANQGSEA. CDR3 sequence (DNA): TGCAGCGTGCAAAGGACAGGGCAAGAGACCCAGTACTTC. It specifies CSVQRTGQETQYF.

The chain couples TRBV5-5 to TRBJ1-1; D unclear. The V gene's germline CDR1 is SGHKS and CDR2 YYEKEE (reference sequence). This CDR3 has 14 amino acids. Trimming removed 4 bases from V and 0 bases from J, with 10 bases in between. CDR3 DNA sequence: TGTGCCAGCAGCCCCAACCGGGTGAACACTGAAGCTTTCTTT. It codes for CASSPNRVNTEAFF.

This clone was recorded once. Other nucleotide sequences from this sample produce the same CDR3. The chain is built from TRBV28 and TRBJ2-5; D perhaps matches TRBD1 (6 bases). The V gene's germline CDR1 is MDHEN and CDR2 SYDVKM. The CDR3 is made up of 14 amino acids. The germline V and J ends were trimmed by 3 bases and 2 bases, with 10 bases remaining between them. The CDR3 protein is CASSFGTPQETQYF. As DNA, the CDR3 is TGTGCCAGCAGTTTCGGGACACCGCAAGAGACCCAGTACTTC.

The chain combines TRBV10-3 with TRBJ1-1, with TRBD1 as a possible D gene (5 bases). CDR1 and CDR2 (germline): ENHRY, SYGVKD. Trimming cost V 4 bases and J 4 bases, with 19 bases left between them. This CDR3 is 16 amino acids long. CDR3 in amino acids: CAISGSGRRWGTEAFF. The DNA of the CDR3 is TGTGCCATCAGTGGTTCAGGGCGGCGGTGGGGCACTGAAGCTTTCTTT.

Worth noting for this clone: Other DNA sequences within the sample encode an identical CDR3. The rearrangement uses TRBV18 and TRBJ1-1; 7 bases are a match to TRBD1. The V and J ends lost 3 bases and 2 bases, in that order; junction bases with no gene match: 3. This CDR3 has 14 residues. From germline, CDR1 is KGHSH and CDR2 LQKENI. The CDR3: CASSPQGGNTEAFF. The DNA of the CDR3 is TGTGCCAGCTCACCCCAGGGGGGTAACACTGAAGCTTTCTTT.

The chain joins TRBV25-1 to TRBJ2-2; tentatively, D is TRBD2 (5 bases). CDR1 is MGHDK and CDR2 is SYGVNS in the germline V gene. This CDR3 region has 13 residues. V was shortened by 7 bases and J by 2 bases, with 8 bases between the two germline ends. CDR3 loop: CASTRENTGELFF. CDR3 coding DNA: TGTGCCAGCACCCGGGAAAACACCGGGGAGCTGTTTTTT.

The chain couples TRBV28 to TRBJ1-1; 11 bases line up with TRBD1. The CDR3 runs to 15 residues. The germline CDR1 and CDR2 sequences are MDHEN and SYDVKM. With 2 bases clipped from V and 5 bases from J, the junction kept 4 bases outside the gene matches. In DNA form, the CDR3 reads TGTGCCAGCAGTTTAGGGGGGACAGGGGGGACTGAAGCTTTCTTT. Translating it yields CASSLGGTGGTEAFF.

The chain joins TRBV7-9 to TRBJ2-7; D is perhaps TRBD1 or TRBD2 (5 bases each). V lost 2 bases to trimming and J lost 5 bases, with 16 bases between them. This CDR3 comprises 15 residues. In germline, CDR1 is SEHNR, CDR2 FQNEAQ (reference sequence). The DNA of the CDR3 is TGTGCCAGCAGCTTAAGAGGGACGACAAGCCACGAGCAGTACTTC. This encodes CASSLRGTTSHEQYF.